This TCR beta chain was sequenced during a study of breast tumors, draining lymph nodes, adjacent tissues. Notes on the study in general: Data only fit, rather than demonstrated, lymph node origin of most tumor T cells. Tumors had less TCR diversity than lymph nodes, more than nontumor tissue.

Each CDR3 protein is one row after TCRdb ran MiXCR on the multiplex PCR reads. The table includes about 80,000 distinct CDR3 sequences, roughly a fifth detected once. Breast cancer patients provided tissue from their axillary draining lymph nodes. Trimming left V 0 bases short and J 6 bases short, with 15 bases between. This CDR3 region has 15 residues. Per the germline V gene, CDR1 is SGHKS and CDR2 is YYEKEE (reference sequence). The table lists this clonotype with many counts. Its antigen is unknown. The source material was axillary lymph node tissue. The chain joins TRBV5-5 to TRBJ1-2, with D tentatively TRBD1 (6 bases). The receptor comes from a female donor with breast cancer. Some clones in this sample may be carry-over from other donors' samples. CDR3 amino acids: CASSLVPGQSHGYTF. The CDR3 region has the DNA TGTGCCAGCAGCTTGGTGCCCGGACAGTCTCATGGCTACACCTTC.